In its sample, the clone carrying this T cell receptor beta chain was seen many times. Using its own MiXCR run on the PCR reads, TCRdb lists one record per CDR3 protein. This table has 60,000 to 75,000 distinct CDR3 sequences, about 20% appearing once. The entry originates in a study of molecular identifiers for immune sequencing clone quantification. The CDR3 has 12 residues. Germline CDR1 and CDR2: SGHVS and FNYEAQ. V lost 5 bases to trimming and J lost 4 bases, with 9 bases between them. What was sequenced was naive CD8+ T cells from blood, with Jurkat cell RNA spiked in. Subset reported: FACS-sorted CD8+CD4-CCR7+CD45RA+ naive T cells. The sequence was obtained from a human donor in good health. Some libraries in this study had Jurkat cell RNA spiked in. The chain is built from TRBV7-6 and TRBJ2-7; D is unclear. The CDR3 here is CASSGERYEQYF. CDR3 bases: TGTGCCAGCAGCGGCGAGAGGTACGAGCAGTACTTC.